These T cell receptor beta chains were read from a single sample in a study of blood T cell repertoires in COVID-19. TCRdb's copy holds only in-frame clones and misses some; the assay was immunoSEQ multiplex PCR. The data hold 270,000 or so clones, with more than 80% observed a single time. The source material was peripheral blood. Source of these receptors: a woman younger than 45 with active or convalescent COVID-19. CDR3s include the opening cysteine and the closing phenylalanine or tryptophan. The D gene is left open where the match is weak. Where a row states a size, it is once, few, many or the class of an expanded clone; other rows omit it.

CDR3: CSVGPGEGYEQYF
DNA: TGCAGCGTGGGCCCCGGAGAAGGCTACGAGCAGTACTTC
V: TRBV29-1
size: few
J: TRBJ2-7
D: .

CDR3: CASRDRAETQYF
DNA: TGTGCCAGCCGGGACAGGGCAGAGACCCAGTACTTC
V: TRBV7-2
size: once
J: TRBJ2-5
D: TRBD1

CDR3: CASSQDRGIEAFF
DNA: TGCGCCAGCAGCCAAGATCGGGGGATTGAAGCTTTCTTT
V: TRBV4-3
size: .
J: TRBJ1-1
D: .

CDR3: CASSPSRTSGGPSTDTQYF
DNA: TGTGCCAGCAGTCCTTCCCGAACTAGCGGGGGCCCTAGCACAGATACGCAGTATTTT
V: TRBV27
size: .
J: TRBJ2-3
D: TRBD2

CDR3: CASRSSGANVLTF
DNA: TGTGCCAGCCGGAGCTCTGGGGCCAACGTCCTGACTTTC
V: TRBV28
size: .
J: TRBJ2-6
D: .

CDR3: CATATDLNTEAFF
DNA: TGTGCCACTGCGACAGACTTGAACACTGAAGCTTTCTTT
V: TRBV10-3
size: .
J: TRBJ1-1
D: .

CDR3: CASSFRGAYNNEQFF
DNA: TGTGCCAGCAGCTTCCGGGGGGCCTATAACAATGAGCAGTTCTTC
V: TRBV13
size: .
J: TRBJ2-1
D: .

CDR3: CASSPAVASGKQYF
DNA: TGTGCCAGCAGCCCGGCAGTGGCTAGCGGGAAGCAGTACTTC
V: TRBV3-1/TRBV3-2
size: once
J: TRBJ2-7
D: TRBD2

CDR3: CASSSSGTSGTAGELFF
DNA: TGTGCCAGCAGTTCCTCCGGGACTAGCGGGACCGCCGGGGAGCTGTTTTTT
V: TRBV2
size: .
J: TRBJ2-2
D: TRBD2

CDR3: CAISEMGSGETQYF
DNA: TGTGCCATCAGTGAGATGGGTAGCGGAGAGACCCAGTACTTC
V: TRBV10-3
size: .
J: TRBJ2-5
D: .

CDR3: CASSDILAGNTGELFF
DNA: TGTGCCAGCAGTGATATACTAGCCGGTAACACCGGGGAGCTGTTTTTT
V: TRBV2
size: .
J: TRBJ2-2
D: .

CDR3: CASSSYSGLGSHEQYF
DNA: TGTGCCAGTAGTTCCTACTCGGGACTAGGAAGTCACGAGCAGTACTTC
V: TRBV19
size: .
J: TRBJ2-7
D: TRBD2

CDR3: CASSQGYGNQPQHF
DNA: TGTGCCAGCAGCCAAGGGTACGGTAATCAGCCCCAGCATTTT
V: TRBV3-1/TRBV3-2
size: once
J: TRBJ1-5
D: .

CDR3: CAISQQINYGYTF
DNA: TGTGCCATCAGTCAACAGATTAACTATGGCTACACCTTC
V: TRBV10-3
size: few
J: TRBJ1-2
D: .

CDR3: CASSPIGTSGEGTQYF
DNA: TGTGCCAGCTCACCGATCGGGACTAGCGGTGAGGGAACCCAGTACTTC
V: TRBV18
size: .
J: TRBJ2-5
D: TRBD2

CDR3: CASSVDSRTEAFF
DNA: TGTGCCAGCAGCGTAGACAGTCGTACTGAAGCTTTCTTT
V: TRBV2
size: .
J: TRBJ1-1
D: .

CDR3: CASSPTGQMYTDTQYF
DNA: TGCGCCAGCAGCCCTACGGGACAGATGTATACAGATACGCAGTATTTT
V: TRBV4-3
size: once
J: TRBJ2-3
D: TRBD1

CDR3: CASSPAGTPTEAFF
DNA: TGTGCCAGCTCACCAGCCGGGACACCTACTGAAGCTTTCTTT
V: TRBV18
size: .
J: TRBJ1-1
D: .

CDR3: CASSPDRGLNSPLHF
DNA: TGTGCCAGCTCACCTGACAGGGGGCTTAATTCACCCCTCCACTTT
V: TRBV18
size: .
J: TRBJ1-6
D: TRBD1

CDR3: CASSPGWDTGELFF
DNA: TGTGCCAGCAGCCCCGGGTGGGACACCGGGGAGCTGTTTTTT
V: TRBV5-5
size: .
J: TRBJ2-2
D: .

CDR3: CASSQSGGESYEQYF
DNA: TGTGCCAGCAGCCAGTCAGGGGGTGAATCCTACGAGCAGTACTTC
V: TRBV4-2
size: .
J: TRBJ2-7
D: TRBD1

CDR3: CASSLTGTGEFYEQYF
DNA: TGTGCCAGCAGCTTAACTGGGACAGGGGAGTTCTACGAGCAGTACTTC
V: TRBV7-3
size: .
J: TRBJ2-7
D: TRBD1

CDR3: CASRGRGGAENEQFF
DNA: TGTGCCAGCAGGGGGCGAGGGGGCGCGGAGAATGAGCAGTTCTTC
V: TRBV2
size: .
J: TRBJ2-1
D: TRBD1

CDR3: CASSVEPTLEGKLFF
DNA: TGTGCCAGCAGCGTAGAACCGACATTGGAGGGAAAACTGTTTTTT
V: TRBV9
size: .
J: TRBJ1-4
D: .

CDR3: CATQGKWDNQPQHF
DNA: TGTGCCACCCAGGGGAAGTGGGACAATCAGCCCCAGCATTTT
V: TRBV24-1
size: .
J: TRBJ1-5
D: .

CDR3: CASSRFPPKTGSTYEQYF
DNA: TGTGCCAGCAGCCGTTTCCCTCCTAAGACAGGTTCCACCTACGAGCAGTACTTC
V: TRBV5-5
size: .
J: TRBJ2-7
D: .

CDR3: CASSLSRTSGGEQFF
DNA: TGTGCCAGCAGCTTATCGAGGACTAGCGGGGGCGAGCAGTTCTTC
V: TRBV7-3
size: .
J: TRBJ2-1
D: TRBD2